A selection of T cell receptor beta chains follows, all from one sample in a study of early T cells in non-severe SARS-CoV-2 infection. TCRdb reanalysed the 5' RACE reads using MiXCR and keeps one entry per CDR3 protein. This sample has 40,000 to 50,000 distinct CDR3 sequences; approximately 10% occur once, and the top ten carry 21%. The sample consisted of whole blood. The receptors were gathered from an adult who was a healthcare worker with PCR-confirmed SARS-CoV-2 infection or an uninfected control (not recorded which). CDR3s include the opening cysteine and the closing phenylalanine or tryptophan. Each record gives: J gene, V gene, clone size, D gene, CDR3 DNA, CDR3 protein. The D gene is left open where the match is weak. Some rows mark clone size as missing; the rest say once, few, many or name a class of expanded clone.

TRBJ2-1 TRBV13 few TRBD2 TGTGCCACCAAGGGGCGGGAGCCTGAGCAGTTCTTC CATKGREPEQFF
TRBJ2-1 TRBV20-1 NA TRBD2 TGCAGTGCTACGCCGGGACTAGCGGGAGCTAAATACAATGAGCAGTTCTTC CSATPGLAGAKYNEQFF
TRBJ2-7 TRBV12-3/TRBV12-4 NA TRBD1 TGTGCCAGCAGTCTCCGACAGGGCTCCTACGAGCAGTACTTC CASSLRQGSYEQYF
TRBJ2-3 TRBV28 few TRBD2 TGTGCCAGCAGTTTATTTACTAGCGGGAGTGGCACAGATACGCAGTATTTT CASSLFTSGSGTDTQYF
TRBJ2-1 TRBV27 many TRBD2 TGTGCCAGCACCCGACTAGCGGGAGCCAATGAGCAGTTCTTC CASTRLAGANEQFF
TRBJ2-7 TRBV2 many NA TGTGCCAGCAGAACTGAGACAGGGAGGGACGAGCAGTACTTC CASRTETGRDEQYF
TRBJ2-4 TRBV6-2/TRBV6-3 many NA TGTGCCAGCAGGCCTACAGGTTACGGAAACATTCAGTACTTC CASRPTGYGNIQYF
TRBJ2-1 TRBV7-6 many NA TGTGCCAGCAGCTTACAGAGGGGTGAGGAGCAGTTCTTC CASSLQRGEEQFF
TRBJ2-1 TRBV24-1 few TRBD2 TGTGCCACCAGTGATATTAGGACTAGCGGGGTGCCCAAGCAGTTCTTC CATSDIRTSGVPKQFF
TRBJ2-3 TRBV24-1 few NA TGTGCCACCAGTCCCCAGTACACAGATACGCAGTATTTT CATSPQYTDTQYF
TRBJ2-1 TRBV20-1 many NA TGCAGTGCCCCCGAGCGGGACAACAATGAGCAGTTCTTC CSAPERDNNEQFF
TRBJ2-2 TRBV7-3 NA TRBD1 TGTGCCAGCAGCTTATCGGGACAGGGCCGCTCCGGGGAGCTGTTTTTT CASSLSGQGRSGELFF
TRBJ2-2 TRBV29-1 NA NA TGCAGCGTTGTAGGGGGTTCATCGAACACCGGGGAGCTGTTTTTT CSVVGGSSNTGELFF
TRBJ2-7 TRBV20-1 NA TRBD2 TGCAGTGCCAGTTTACTAGCGGGTGGTGGGGAGCAGTACTTC CSASLLAGGGEQYF
TRBJ2-1 TRBV3-1 many TRBD1 TGTGCCAGCAGCCAAATAGGACAGGGAGGTTTGGTTGAGCAGTTCTTC CASSQIGQGGLVEQFF
TRBJ2-6 TRBV19 few NA TGTGCCAGTAGTATAATTTCCGGGTCTGGGGCCAACGTCCTGACTTTC CASSIISGSGANVLTF
TRBJ2-3 TRBV7-9 NA NA TGTGCCAGCAGCTCCGGACTCCCCACAGATACGCAGTATTTT CASSSGLPTDTQYF
TRBJ1-6 TRBV7-2 few NA TGTGCCAGCAGCCCCGGGACGTCCAATTCACCCCTCCACTTT CASSPGTSNSPLHF
TRBJ2-1 TRBV27 many NA TGTGCCAGCCCAAGACCTTACTACAATGAGCAGTTCTTC CASPRPYYNEQFF
TRBJ2-1 TRBV7-2 NA TRBD2 TGTGCCAGCAGCCCAAGACAGGGACTAGCGGGAAGGTCCTACAATGAGCAGTTCTTC CASSPRQGLAGRSYNEQFF
TRBJ2-1 TRBV29-1 few NA TGCAGCGTTGCTGGTCGTCAGAGCTCCTACAATGAGCAGTTCTTC CSVAGRQSSYNEQFF
TRBJ2-3 TRBV29-1 medium-sized NA TGCAGCGTTGCGCCAGGGGCGAGCACAGATACGCAGTATTTT CSVAPGASTDTQYF
TRBJ1-1 TRBV3-1 medium-sized NA TGTGCCAGCAGCGCAGGACGGGGGACTGAAGCTTTCTTT CASSAGRGTEAFF
TRBJ2-1 TRBV18 NA NA TGTGCCAGCTCGAGCACGGAATTTGAGCAGTTCTTC CASSSTEFEQFF
TRBJ1-1 TRBV7-9 many NA TGTGCCAGCAGCCCAAGGGCCGGGGTGACTGAAGCTTTCTTT CASSPRAGVTEAFF
TRBJ1-1 TRBV10-3 NA NA TGTGCCATCAGTGAGGGTCTTCCGAACACTGAAGCTTTCTTT CAISEGLPNTEAFF
TRBJ1-5 TRBV28 NA NA TGTGCCAGCAGTTCCCCAACAAATAGCAATCAGCCCCAGCATTTT CASSSPTNSNQPQHF
TRBJ1-5 TRBV28 many TRBD1 TGTGCCAGCAGCACCCTTGAGGGCGGGACAGTTCGCAATCAGCCCCAGCATTTT CASSTLEGGTVRNQPQHF
TRBJ2-7 TRBV29-1 NA TRBD2 TGCAGCGCCTTAGCGGGAGTGGGGTACGAGCAGTACTTC CSALAGVGYEQYF
TRBJ1-1 TRBV20-1 many NA TGCAGTGCTAGAGCGAGACAGGAGAACACTGAAGCTTTCTTT CSARARQENTEAFF
TRBJ2-7 TRBV7-2 few TRBD1 TGTGCCAGCGCCTCACGCGGGACAGGGTCCTACGAGCAGTACTTC CASASRGTGSYEQYF
TRBJ1-1 TRBV4-1 NA NA TGCGCCAGCAGCCAATCAGGGCTTGAAGCTTTCTTT CASSQSGLEAFF
TRBJ2-1 TRBV7-2 many TRBD2 TGTGCCAGCAGCTTAGTAGGGGCGGGAGTCAATGAGCAGTTCTTC CASSLVGAGVNEQFF
TRBJ1-2 TRBV29-1 many NA TGCAGCCTCGGTGGAGACTATGGCTACACCTTC CSLGGDYGYTF
TRBJ2-1 TRBV4-1 NA TRBD2 TGCGCCAGCAGCCAACCCCCCGAGCGGGAGTGGGTGCACAATGAGCAGTTCTTC CASSQPPEREWVHNEQFF
TRBJ2-7 TRBV28 NA NA TGTGCCAGCAGTTTAGTATCCAGAGGAAGGGACGAGCAGTACTTC CASSLVSRGRDEQYF
TRBJ2-3 TRBV6-1 few TRBD2 TGTGCCAGTTCGACTAGCGGGGTTACAGATACGCAGTATTTT CASSTSGVTDTQYF
TRBJ2-1 TRBV20-1 NA TRBD2 TGCAGTGCTAGATGGACTAGCGGGAGAGTGGGCAATGAGCAGTTCTTC CSARWTSGRVGNEQFF
TRBJ2-2 TRBV6-2/TRBV6-3 NA TRBD1 TGTGCCAGCAGTTGGGGCGGGACAGGGACCGGGGAGCTGTTTTTT CASSWGGTGTGELFF
TRBJ1-2 TRBV28 few NA TGTGCCAGCAGACCTACAGCCAACTATGGCTACACCTTC CASRPTANYGYTF
TRBJ1-2 TRBV18 many TRBD1 TGTGCCAGCTCACCAACAGGGGGCTATGGCTACACCTTC CASSPTGGYGYTF
TRBJ2-1 TRBV28 NA NA TGTGCCAGCAGTTTTGGGGGGACCCCCTACAATGAGCAGTTCTTC CASSFGGTPYNEQFF
TRBJ1-3 TRBV7-2 few NA TGTGCCAGCAGCCCGGTAGAAAACACCATATATTTT CASSPVENTIYF
TRBJ2-7 TRBV5-1 many TRBD1 TGCGCCAGCAGCACATTAACAGGGGCATACGAGCAGTACTTC CASSTLTGAYEQYF
TRBJ2-7 TRBV6-2/TRBV6-3 few TRBD2 TGTGCCAGCAGCCTGACTAGCGGGAGGCCTCAGTACTTC CASSLTSGRPQYF
TRBJ2-5 TRBV7-2 many NA TGTGCCAGCAGCTTTGCGGTGAAAGAGACCCAGTACTTC CASSFAVKETQYF
TRBJ2-1 TRBV6-1 NA TRBD2 TGTGCCAGCAGATATTCCATTGGGACTAGCGGCTACAATGAGCAGTTCTTC CASRYSIGTSGYNEQFF
TRBJ2-7 TRBV5-5 few TRBD1 TGTGCCAGCAGCTTGGTCGGAGGACAGGGGGTATACGAGCAGTACTTC CASSLVGGQGVYEQYF